This TCR beta chain was observed in a study of blood T cell repertoires in COVID-19. On the study more broadly: Samples came from the United States, Italy and Spain, spanning acute and convalescent COVID-19. PBMCs, B-cell-depleted T cells, or T cells were the source of the cDNA or gDNA that made up the material.

In the source study's methods: Amplification of reference gene primers was used by the study to estimate nucleated cell counts. This table comes from immunoSEQ multiplex PCR, and its TCRdb copy is limited to in-frame clones, with some not included. V, J and clone size were drawn from that table, and D and trimming were deduced from the DNA. The sample comprises about 100,000 clones, approximately 81% of which are singletons, and around 13% rests with the top ten. This clone was detected only a few times. There are 12 residues in the CDR3. Germline loops: CDR1 SNHLY, CDR2 FYNNEI. The V gene end was trimmed by 6 bases and the J gene end by 3 bases; junction bases not matched to a gene: 1.

The clonotype comes from a human donor in a cohort sampled during active COVID-19. Source material: peripheral blood. The chain uses TRBV2 and TRBJ2-7; TRBD1 matches at 8 bases. CDR3 protein: CASRDRVYEQYF. In nucleotides, the CDR3 is TGTGCCAGCAGGGACAGGGTCTACGAGCAGTACTTC.